This entry concerns a single TCR beta chain. Its antigen is unidentified. Per the germline V gene, CDR1 is LNHNV and CDR2 is YYDKDF (reference sequence). This CDR3 region has 16 residues. Trimming took off 0 bases at V and 4 bases at J, with 15 bases between the two ends. Data came from immunoSEQ multiplex PCR; TCRdb stores just in-frame clones and leaves some out. Among some 180,000 clones, about nine tenths were seen once, and the ten largest hold around 2%. This sample was included in a study of T cell responses to AZD1222 COVID-19 vaccine. Study-wide results and limits: White British donors predominated, females outnumbered males, and clonal diversity was possibly underestimated. There were repertoire samples only from the period after the peak T cell response. The breadth and depth of Spike-specific TCRs increased once two AZD1222 doses had been given.

Here the sequenced sample was peripheral blood, taken 28 days after the second AZD1222 dose. This rearrangement joins TRBV15 to TRBJ1-1, with D tentatively TRBD1 (5 bases). The sequence was collected from an adult who received the AZD1222 COVID-19 vaccine. The chain's CDR3 is CATSRDRAGLGTEAFF. The CDR3, as DNA: TGTGCCACCAGCAGAGATAGGGCAGGGTTGGGCACTGAAGCTTTCTTT.